These 18 T cell receptor beta chains came from one sample sequenced in a study of blood T cell repertoires in COVID-19. The protocol was immunoSEQ multiplex PCR, while the TCRdb copy is restricted to in-frame clones and leaves out a portion. Of 200,000 to 250,000 clones listed, about 88% are singletons. Sequenced sample: peripheral blood. These TCRs come from a man aged 35 to 55 with acute or convalescent COVID-19.

V is TRBV15 and J is TRBJ2-5, with D possibly matching TRBD1 (5 bases). The CDR3 totals 12 residues. CDR1 and CDR2 from the germline V gene are LNHNV and YYDKDF (reference sequence). V lost 8 bases and J lost 4, with 11 bases in between. For the CDR3, the DNA is TGTGCCACCGCAGGGTGGAGAGAGACCCAGTACTTC. This codes for CATAGWRETQYF.

V usage is TRBV5-1 and J usage is TRBJ1-6; D ambiguous. Trimming removed 2 bases from V and 5 bases from J, with 11 bases in between. Germline V lookup: CDR1 SGHRS, CDR2 YFSETQ. The length of the CDR3 is 15 residues. For the CDR3, the DNA is TGCGCCAGCAGCTTCTCGCATTCGGATAATTCACCCCTCCACTTT. It specifies CASSFSHSDNSPLHF.

On this clone: Other nucleotide sequences in the sample specify the same CDR3. The chain uses TRBV7-8 and TRBJ1-1; 11 bases fit TRBD1. The V and J ends lost 4 bases and 2 bases, in that order; junction bases with no gene match: 6. CDR1 and CDR2 from the germline V gene are SGHVS and FQNEAQ. CDR3 size: 16 residues. The chain's CDR3 is CASSSRDRGSNTEAFF. DNA of the CDR3: TGTGCCAGCAGCTCCAGGGACAGGGGGTCTAACACTGAAGCTTTCTTT.

V gene TRBV5-8 combines with J gene TRBJ1-1; D unresolved. V lost 4 bases and J lost 11, with 12 bases in between. The CDR3 covers 11 residues. CDR1 is SGHTS and CDR2 is YDEGEE in the germline V gene. The DNA for the CDR3 is TGTGCCAGCAGCCAACGGTCGCGGGCTTTCTTT. It translates to CASSQRSRAFF.

This clone was counted a few times. The chain has TRBV9 and TRBJ1-5, with D perhaps TRBD1 (5 bases). The CDR3 is 13 amino acids. Germline V gene data show CDR1 as SGDLS and CDR2 as YYNGEE. Trimming pared 2 bases from V and 4 bases from J, leaving 7 bases between. This chain's CDR3 is CASSVGLNQPQHF. Written as DNA, the CDR3 is TGTGCCAGCAGCGTGGGGCTTAATCAGCCCCAGCATTTT.

The rearrangement uses TRBV5-1 and TRBJ1-1; D is ambiguous. Trimming removed 7 bases from V and 2 bases from J, with 15 bases in between. There are 14 residues in the CDR3. Germline assignment: CDR1 SGHRS and CDR2 YFSETQ. The CDR3, as DNA: TGCGCCAGCTTGCGGGAGGTGGGTAACACTGAAGCTTTCTTT. Amino acid sequence: CASLREVGNTEAFF. The full variable domain, its missing parts supplied by reference TRBV5-1 and TRBJ1-1, is KAGVTQTPRYLIKTRGQQVTLSCSPISGHRSVSWYQQTPGQGLQFLFEYFSETQRNKGNFPGRFSGRQFSNSRSEMNVSTLELGDSALYLCASLREVGNTEAFFGQGTRLTVV.

V usage is TRBV2 and J usage is TRBJ1-1; D remains ambiguous. V lost 7 bases, J lost 0 bases, and 15 bases lay in between. Germline loops: CDR1 SNHLY, CDR2 FYNNEI. The CDR3 is 15 amino acids. CDR3 loop: CASTFREGLNTEAFF. The CDR3 nucleotides read TGTGCCAGCACTTTTAGGGAGGGTTTGAACACTGAAGCTTTCTTT. Drawing the rest from reference TRBV2 and TRBJ1-1, the complete variable domain is EPEVTQTPSHQVTQMGQEVILRCVPISNHLYFYWYRQILGQKVEFLVSFYNNEISEKSEIFDDQFSVERPDGSNFTLKIRSTKLEDSAMYFCASTFREGLNTEAFFGQGTRLTVV.

This clone was seen only a few times. Other nucleotide sequences in the sample specify the same CDR3. This chain joins TRBV3-1 (or the pseudogene TRBV3-2) and TRBJ1-6, with D perhaps TRBD1 (5 bases). With 1 base removed from V and 6 bases from J, the gap between germline ends came to 10 bases. The CDR3 runs 15 residues. The germline V gene has CDR1 LGHDT and CDR2 YNNKEL (reference sequence). The CDR3 DNA reads as TGTGCCAGCAGCCAAGGGTGGCAGGGTAATTCACCCCTCCACTTT. The encoded protein is CASSQGWQGNSPLHF.

The chain has TRBV12-5 and TRBJ2-5, with 7 bases identical to TRBD2. The CDR3 sequence is 15 residues long. The germline gives CDR1 LGHNT, CDR2 FRNRAP. The V gene end was trimmed by 6 bases and the J gene end by 4 bases; junction bases not matched to a gene: 11. The CDR3 DNA reads as TGTGCTAGTGGACTGGGAGCGGGGAGCGTAGAGACCCAGTACTTC. Protein: CASGLGAGSVETQYF.

The chain uses TRBV5-1 and TRBJ1-6; tentatively, D is TRBD1 (6 bases). This CDR3 has 14 amino acids. CDR1 is SGHRS, CDR2 YFSETQ, per germline. The V end was cut by 0 bases, the J end by 10 bases, with 11 bases between. The CDR3 nucleotides read TGCGCCAGCAGCTTGGACAGGGAACAATCACCCCTCCACTTT. Residues: CASSLDREQSPLHF.

The chain uses TRBV2 and TRBJ1-5, with TRBD1 as a possible D gene (5 bases). The germline V gene has CDR1 SNHLY and CDR2 FYNNEI. The CDR3 is 15 amino acids. The V end lost 5 bases, the J end lost 4 bases, and 15 bases lay between the germline ends. DNA for the CDR3: TGTGCCAGCAGTTGGGACTCTGGGGGTAATCAGCCCCAGCATTTT. It translates to CASSWDSGGNQPQHF.

This sequence joins TRBV7-9 and TRBJ1-1; 8 bases are shared with TRBD1. The V gene's germline CDR1 is SEHNR and CDR2 FQNEAQ (reference sequence). Trimming cost V 2 bases and J 0 bases; bases outside gene matches: 2. The CDR3 is 15 amino acids. The CDR3 reads CASSLRQGMNTEAFF. The CDR3 DNA sequence: TGTGCCAGCAGCTTAAGACAGGGGATGAACACTGAAGCTTTCTTT.

The V gene is TRBV24-1, the J gene TRBJ1-2, with TRBD1 identical over 11 bases. Germline V gene sequence: CDR1 KGHDR, CDR2 SFDVKD. The CDR3 runs 15 residues. The V gene end was trimmed by 4 bases and the J gene end by 7 bases; junction bases not matched to a gene: 7. This CDR3 is CATSDSRTGGGGYTF. DNA for the CDR3: TGTGCCACCAGTGACAGTCGGACAGGGGGCGGTGGCTACACCTTC.

This clone was picked up a small number of times. The rearrangement uses TRBV5-1 and TRBJ1-1, with D unclear. Germline-derived CDR1 and CDR2 are SGHRS and YFSETQ. V was clipped by 1 base and J by 2 bases, with 9 bases between them. CDR3 length equals 14 residues. The CDR3 sequence: CASSLSGLNTEAFF. The CDR3 nucleotides read TGCGCCAGCAGCTTGAGCGGACTTAACACTGAAGCTTTCTTT. The variable domain in full, with the rest retrieved from reference TRBV5-1 and TRBJ1-1, is KAGVTQTPRYLIKTRGQQVTLSCSPISGHRSVSWYQQTPGQGLQFLFEYFSETQRNKGNFPGRFSGRQFSNSRSEMNVSTLELGDSALYLCASSLSGLNTEAFFGQGTRLTVV.

This clone has a single count. The chain uses TRBV18 and TRBJ1-1; D is ambiguous. The ends were cut back, 5 bases at V and 4 bases at J, with 8 bases in the middle. This CDR3 comprises 12 residues. Germline V CDR1 and CDR2: KGHSH, LQKENI. The CDR3 coding sequence is TGTGCCAGCTCAACCGGTAGCACTGAAGCTTTCTTT. Translation: CASSTGSTEAFF.

The gene calls are TRBV29-1 and TRBJ1-1; 7 bases agree with TRBD1. CDR3 length: 12 amino acids. CDR1 is SQVTM and CDR2 is ANQGSEA in the germline V gene. With V trimmed by 3 bases and J by 6 bases, 4 bases remained unmatched. CDR3 sequence (DNA): TGCAGCGTTGACCCGACAGGGCCTGAAGCTTTCTTT. Encoded protein: CSVDPTGPEAFF.

The rearrangement uses TRBV5-6 and TRBJ2-3; 10 bases are a match to TRBD1. J lost 5 bases, V lost 3 bases, and 6 bases had no gene match. The germline V gene has CDR1 SGHDT and CDR2 YYEEEE. This CDR3 spans 15 amino acids. The CDR3 nucleotides are TGTGCCAGCAGCTCAGACAGGGGGCAGGTAGATACGCAGTATTTT. This gives the protein CASSSDRGQVDTQYF.

This clone was seen only once. The rearrangement links TRBV9 to TRBJ1-3; D is undetermined. Trimming took 7 bases from V and 4 from J, leaving 12 bases between them. The germline gives CDR1 SGDLS, CDR2 YYNGEE. There are 13 residues in the CDR3. CDR3 protein: CASGRDWGNTIYF. The CDR3 DNA is TGTGCCAGCGGGAGGGATTGGGGAAACACCATATATTTT.